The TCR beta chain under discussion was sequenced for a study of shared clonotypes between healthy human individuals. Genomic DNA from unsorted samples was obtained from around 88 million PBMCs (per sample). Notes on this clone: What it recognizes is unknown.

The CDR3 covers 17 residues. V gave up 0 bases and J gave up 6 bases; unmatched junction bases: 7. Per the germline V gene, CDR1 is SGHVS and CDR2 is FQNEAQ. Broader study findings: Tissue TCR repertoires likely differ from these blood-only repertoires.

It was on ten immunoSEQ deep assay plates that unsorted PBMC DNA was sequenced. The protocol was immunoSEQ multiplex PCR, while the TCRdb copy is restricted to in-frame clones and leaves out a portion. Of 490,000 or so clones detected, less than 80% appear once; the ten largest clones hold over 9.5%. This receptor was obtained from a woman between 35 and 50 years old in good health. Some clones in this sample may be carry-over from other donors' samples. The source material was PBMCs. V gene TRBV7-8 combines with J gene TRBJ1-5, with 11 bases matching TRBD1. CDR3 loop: CASSLAPGTGGIQPQHF. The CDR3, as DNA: TGTGCCAGCAGCTTAGCGCCGGGGACAGGGGGAATTCAGCCCCAGCATTTT.